This T cell receptor (beta chain) was obtained from a study of blood T cell repertoires in COVID-19. In the study overall: Samples representing acute and convalescent COVID-19 were sourced from the United States, Italy and Spain.

The table came from immunoSEQ multiplex PCR; TCRdb's copy has only in-frame clones and leaves some out. The sample lists approximately 500,000 clones; roughly 85% were seen once. Germline V CDR1 and CDR2: SGHNT, YYREEE (reference sequence). This CDR3 comprises 13 residues. With 2 bases removed from V and 8 bases from J, the gap between germline ends came to 11 bases. This chain joins TRBV5-4 and TRBJ2-4; maybe TRBD1 (5 bases). The sequence derives from a human donor in a cohort sampled during active COVID-19. The source material was peripheral blood. The CDR3 loop reads CASSFTGVDIQYF. The DNA for the CDR3 is TGTGCCAGCAGCTTCACAGGAGTGGACATTCAGTACTTC.